This T cell receptor beta chain was obtained from a study of tumor-infiltrating lymphocytes in primary liver carcinoma. The study's findings and limits: Tumor-blood pairs (like tumor-adjacent pairs) overlapped less than tumor region pairs did.

Unsorted whole blood supplied the blood RNA, and germline DNA was isolated too. Treatment-naive at the time, the patients had chronic HBV infection. Total RNA (roughly 530 ng) served as template for TCR beta cDNA synthesis primed by a constant-region primer. Researchers made the TCR beta libraries by running three nested multiplex PCR rounds with slightly modified ARM-PCR. TCRdb reprocessed the multiplex PCR reads with MiXCR, giving one entry per CDR3 protein. The sample holds 150,000 to 200,000 distinct CDR3 sequences, about 60% seen once. This clonotype has only a few counts. As yet, its antigen is unknown. The clonotype was recovered from a man in his forties or fifties with primary liver carcinoma and hepatitis B virus infection. Sequenced sample: peripheral blood.

As DNA, the CDR3 is TGTGCCAGCAGTTATAGGGGGGGCGGCTTCGATGAGCAGTTCTTC. As protein: CASSYRGGGFDEQFF. The J gene is TRBJ2-1, the V gene TRBV6-5; possible D gene TRBD2, 7 bases. CDR3 size: 15 residues. V lost 3 bases and J lost 8, with 17 bases in between. The germline gives CDR1 MNHEY, CDR2 SVGAGI.